The clone carrying this T cell receptor beta chain was recorded at least ten times. The entry originates in a study of response to subunit inactivated influenza vaccine. This CDR3 is built from 13 residues. Germline-derived CDR1 and CDR2 are SGHVS and FNYEAQ. V gave up 1 base and J gave up 6 bases, with 7 bases separating them. Using its own MiXCR run on the RT-PCR reads, TCRdb lists one record per CDR3 protein. The sample lists about 780,000 distinct CDR3 sequences; under 20% were seen once. Sequencing used PBMCs from blood, obtained 5 to 6 days after vaccination. The chain couples TRBV7-6 to TRBJ2-1; TRBD2 might be the D (5 bases). The source of this sequence is a man aged 45-65 years who received an inactivated influenza vaccine. The CDR3 DNA is TGTGCCAGCAGCTTAGGAGGGAGCAATGAGCAGTTCTTC. This codes for CASSLGGSNEQFF.